The 21 T cell receptor beta chains in this list originate from one sample, sequenced in a study of blood T cell repertoires in COVID-19. Method: immunoSEQ multiplex PCR; TCRdb's copy keeps in-frame clones and lacks some. The sample has under 300,000 clones, about 82% seen once. Material: peripheral blood. These receptors came from a woman aged 55-69 years with active or convalescent COVID-19.

The genes are TRBV2 and TRBJ2-7; D is perhaps TRBD1 (5 bases). V lost 4 bases and J lost 0, with 10 bases in between. Germline V lookup: CDR1 SNHLY, CDR2 FYNNEI. This CDR3 is built from 14 residues. CDR3 nucleotide sequence: TGTGCCAGCAGTGTGCTGGGGCCCTCCTACGAGCAGTACTTC. Residues: CASSVLGPSYEQYF.

This chain uses TRBV24-1 with TRBJ2-3, with TRBD2 matching 15 bases. J was trimmed by 0 bases and V by 4 bases; bases with no gene match: 7. Germline CDR1 and CDR2: KGHDR and SFDVKD. This CDR3 is 19 amino acids long. The CDR3 reads CATSDRTSGGGISTDTQYF. Here the CDR3 DNA reads TGTGCCACCAGTGACCGGACTAGCGGGGGGGGGATCAGCACAGATACGCAGTATTTT.

The rearrangement joins TRBV5-1 to TRBJ2-7, with D perhaps TRBD1 (5 bases). There are 14 residues in the CDR3. V was pared by 0 bases and J by 5 bases, with 12 bases between. Germline V gene lookup returns CDR1 SGHRS and CDR2 YFSETQ. This CDR3 is CASSLGGQGDEQYF. Here the CDR3 DNA reads TGCGCCAGCAGCTTGGGGGGCCAGGGTGACGAGCAGTACTTC. Full variable domain (missing parts from reference TRBV5-1 and TRBJ2-7): KAGVTQTPRYLIKTRGQQVTLSCSPISGHRSVSWYQQTPGQGLQFLFEYFSETQRNKGNFPGRFSGRQFSNSRSEMNVSTLELGDSALYLCASSLGGQGDEQYFGPGTRLTVT.

The sample holds one count of this clone. The chain joins TRBV10-3 to TRBJ2-5, with TRBD2 identical over 7 bases. This CDR3 region has 13 residues. The V and J ends lost 6 bases and 2 bases, in that order; junction bases with no gene match: 3. Germline V gene lookup returns CDR1 ENHRY and CDR2 SYGVKD. The CDR3 region has the DNA TGTGCCATCAGGGGGAGGGCTCAAGAGACCCAGTACTTC. This encodes CAIRGRAQETQYF.

The chain has TRBV9 and TRBJ1-3; D gene uncertain. The CDR3 runs 15 residues. The ends were cut back, 0 bases at V and 0 bases at J, with 7 bases in the middle. In germline, CDR1 is SGDLS, CDR2 YYNGEE. CDR3 amino acids: CASSVGAASGNTIYF. The DNA for the CDR3 is TGTGCCAGCAGCGTAGGGGCAGCCTCTGGAAACACCATATATTTT.

This chain uses TRBV6-1 with TRBJ2-5; 7 positions agree with TRBD2. V was clipped by 6 bases and J by 5 bases; unmatched bases: 3. Germline V gives CDR1 MNHNS, CDR2 SASEGT. The CDR3 has 12 residues. This CDR3 is CASRTGGETQYF. The DNA for the CDR3 is TGTGCCAGCAGGACCGGGGGGGAGACCCAGTACTTC.

The chain carries TRBV27 and TRBJ1-6, with 7 bases identical to TRBD1. CDR1 is MNHEY and CDR2 is SMNVEV in the germline V gene (reference sequence). This CDR3 region has 14 residues. J gave up 10 bases and V 5 bases, and 8 bases lay outside the gene matches. CDR3 bases: TGTGCCAGCAGTCAGGGACAGAGCAAATCACCCCTCCACTTT. Its protein product is CASSQGQSKSPLHF.

The table lists this clone with a count of one. The chain uses TRBV12-3 or TRBV12-4 and TRBJ2-3; maybe TRBD1 (6 bases). The CDR3 runs 13 residues. The V and J ends lost 2 bases and 6 bases respectively, with 9 bases between them. The CDR3 nucleotides read TGTGCCAGCAGTTTATGGGGGCCGGATACGCAGTATTTT. Its translation is CASSLWGPDTQYF.

The chain carries TRBV2 and TRBJ2-3; 9 bases line up with TRBD2. The J segment lost 3 bases and the V segment lost 1 base, leaving 2 bases of the junction unmatched. Germline CDR1 SNHLY, CDR2 FYNNEI. The CDR3 loop spans 15 amino acids. The CDR3 loop is CASSEGAGGTDTQYF. In nucleotides, the CDR3 is TGTGCCAGCAGTGAAGGAGCGGGGGGTACAGATACGCAGTATTTT.

The V call is TRBV7-9, the J call TRBJ2-1, with 10 bases lining up with TRBD2. Germline CDR1 reads SEHNR; CDR2 reads FQNEAQ (reference sequence). The CDR3 is 16 residues long. The V gene end was trimmed by 0 bases and the J gene end by 12 bases; junction bases not matched to a gene: 11. This CDR3 is CASSLAGSGRPGRQFF. The CDR3 coding sequence is TGTGCCAGCAGCTTAGCGGGTAGCGGGAGGCCCGGTAGGCAGTTCTTC.

This chain joins TRBV5-4 and TRBJ2-3; TRBD2 matches at 14 bases. The CDR3 runs 15 residues. J lost 4 bases, V lost 4 bases, and 2 bases had no gene match. Germline-derived CDR1 and CDR2 are SGHNT and YYREEE (reference sequence). The CDR3 DNA follows: TGTGCCAGCAGCCCGACTAGCGGGAGGGCAGATACGCAGTATTTT. Translated: CASSPTSGRADTQYF.

The rearrangement joins TRBV19 to TRBJ2-7, with D maybe TRBD2 (5 bases). The V end lost 3 bases, the J end lost 5 bases, and 17 bases lay between the germline ends. CDR3 size: 15 residues. Germline V CDR1 and CDR2: LNHDA, SQIVND (reference sequence). CDR3 protein: CASSIQLLAWHEQYF. The CDR3 nucleotides are TGTGCCAGTAGTATCCAACTTCTAGCTTGGCACGAGCAGTACTTC. The variable domain in full, with the rest retrieved from reference TRBV19 and TRBJ2-7, is DGGITQSPKYLFRKEGQNVTLSCEQNLNHDAMYWYRQDPGQGLRLIYYSQIVNDFQKGDIAEGYSVSREKKESFPLTVTSAQKNPTAFYLCASSIQLLAWHEQYFGPGTRLTVT.

This sequence joins TRBV6-1 and TRBJ1-4; perhaps TRBD1 as D (6 bases). V dropped 1 base and J dropped 8 bases, with 11 bases sitting between them. From germline, CDR1 is MNHNS and CDR2 SASEGT. The CDR3 is made up of 14 amino acids. The CDR3 nucleotides are TGTGCCAGCAGTGAAGAACAGGGAGTAGAAAAACTGTTTTTT. Residues: CASSEEQGVEKLFF.

This clone was counted only a few times. In DNA, the CDR3 is TGTGCCAGCAGCAATTCAGGGGACCTTTACACTGAAGCTTTCTTT. This gives the protein CASSNSGDLYTEAFF. J is TRBJ1-1 and V is TRBV7-2, with D maybe TRBD1 (6 bases). Germline CDR1 SGHTA, CDR2 FQGNSA. The V and J ends lost 5 bases and 3 bases respectively, with 16 bases between them. This CDR3 contains 15 residues.

J is TRBJ2-3 and V is TRBV27; D might be TRBD1 (5 bases). Trimming cost V 6 bases and J 5 bases, with 18 bases left between them. CDR1 MNHEY and CDR2 SMNVEV come from the germline V gene (reference sequence). The CDR3 is made up of 15 amino acids. CDR3 nucleotide sequence: TGTGCCAGCAGCTCTGGGCAGGGCTTGATAGATACGCAGTATTTT. Its translation is CASSSGQGLIDTQYF.

The CDR3 spells CAITSGNTGELFF. CDR3 nucleotides: TGTGCCATCACTAGCGGCAACACCGGGGAGCTGTTTTTT. The V gene is TRBV10-3, the J gene TRBJ2-2, with TRBD2 identical over 7 bases. Trimming cost V 7 bases and J 2 bases; bases outside gene matches: 1. The CDR3 extends over 13 amino acids. Looked up from germline, CDR1 is ENHRY and CDR2 is SYGVKD.

The rearrangement joins TRBV2 to TRBJ2-5, with 11 bases that match TRBD1. There are 14 residues in the CDR3. V shed 5 bases and J 4 bases; nucleotides not matched to a gene: 3. Germline CDR1 reads SNHLY; CDR2 reads FYNNEI. CDR3 DNA: TGTGCCAGCAGTTCCGGGACAGGGGGAGAGACCCAGTACTTC. Protein product: CASSSGTGGETQYF. Drawing the rest from reference TRBV2 and TRBJ2-5, the complete variable domain is EPEVTQTPSHQVTQMGQEVILRCVPISNHLYFYWYRQILGQKVEFLVSFYNNEISEKSEIFDDQFSVERPDGSNFTLKIRSTKLEDSAMYFCASSSGTGGETQYFGPGTRLLVL.

V is TRBV11-3 and J is TRBJ1-1; D is uncertain. Germline lookup yields CDR1 SGHNT and CDR2 YENEEA. The ends were cut back, 5 bases at V and 8 bases at J, with 15 bases in the middle. This CDR3 is 13 amino acids long. The CDR3 region is CASSGTPRHEAFF. CDR3 bases: TGTGCCAGCAGCGGTACTCCAAGACACGAAGCTTTCTTT.

The rearrangement joins TRBV11-3 to TRBJ1-3, with TRBD1 matching over 8 bases. The ends lost 3 bases at V and 8 bases at J; junction bases unmatched: 3. Germline CDR1 is SGHNT and CDR2 is YENEEA. The CDR3 length is 13 residues. The CDR3 spells CASSFRGRDTIYF. DNA for the CDR3: TGTGCCAGCAGCTTCAGGGGGCGTGACACCATATATTTT.

This sequence joins TRBV7-8 and TRBJ2-7, with TRBD1 as a possible D gene (6 bases). Germline V gene sequence: CDR1 SGHVS, CDR2 FQNEAQ. V lost 1 base and J 2 bases, leaving 12 bases between the germline ends. The CDR3 contains 15 residues. The CDR3 reads CASSLGPDRAYEQYF. CDR3 DNA sequence: TGTGCCAGCAGCTTAGGACCGGACAGAGCCTACGAGCAGTACTTC.

The chain couples TRBV5-1 to TRBJ1-1; a possible D gene is TRBD1 (6 bases). Germline V gene sequence: CDR1 SGHRS, CDR2 YFSETQ. Between the trimmed V and J ends, which lost 4 bases and 4 bases, there was a span of 20 bases. CDR3 length: 16 residues. The CDR3 is CASSLGGAIWGTEAFF. The CDR3 DNA follows: TGCGCCAGCAGCCTAGGGGGGGCCATCTGGGGCACTGAAGCTTTCTTT.